Sequencing of this T cell receptor (beta chain) was carried out in a study of cytomegalovirus exposure and HLA in healthy donors. The V end lost 0 bases, the J end lost 1 base, and 7 bases lay between the germline ends. From germline, CDR1 is SGHTA and CDR2 FQGNSA. The CDR3 sequence is 15 residues long. The method was immunoSEQ multiplex PCR; TCRdb's version includes in-frame clones alone and lacks a portion of them. Here the sample spans 60,000 to 80,000 clones, about 94% being singletons. The receptor was isolated from a woman younger than 35 in good health and CMV-seropositive. The chain uses TRBV7-2 and TRBJ2-1; possibly TRBD2 for D (5 bases). The sample consisted of PBMCs. CDR3 sequence reads: CASSLAGVSYNEQFF. The DNA of the CDR3 is TGTGCCAGCAGCTTAGCGGGAGTGTCCTACAATGAGCAGTTCTTC.